These 3 T cell receptor beta chains were all obtained from the same sample, sequenced in a study of tissue T cells after allogeneic stem cell transplantation. This table comes from immunoSEQ multiplex PCR, and its TCRdb copy is limited to in-frame clones, with some not included. Of thousands of clones in the sample, approximately 42% were seen once. The time point is: mouse harvest day 7 after allogeneic transplant. Mouse grafts combined 10^7 T-cell-depleted bone marrow cells with 10^6 splenic CD5+ T cells. Sequenced material: skin. The receptors were gathered from a female BALB/c mouse given C57BL/6 T cells with graft-versus-host disease after an allogeneic hematopoietic cell transplant.

Concerning this clone itself: Gene names are the mouse ones. The missing CDR3 end, 1 residue past where the read stops, is filled in from the germline J gene. V is TRBV26 and J is TRBJ2-2; no definite D call. The V gene's germline CDR1 is KGHPV and CDR2 FQNQEV (reference sequence). Trimming pared 4 bases from V and 0 bases from J, leaving 6 bases between. The CDR3 runs 14 residues. The DNA read from the CDR3 is TGTGCCAGCAGTCCGGAGGCAAACACCGGGCAGCTCTAC. Protein product: CASSPEANTGQLY. The full CDR3 is CASSPEANTGQLYF.

This clone is medium-sized by share. The gene names given are mouse names. The CDR3 end is not reached by the read, which stops 1 residue before it; the germline J gene fills it in. This sequence joins TRBV23 and TRBJ1-2; TRBD1 was called by the table and not checked on the DNA. CDR1 is KGHTA and CDR2 is FQNQQP in the germline V gene. CDR3 size: 13 residues. Partial CDR3 DNA: TGCTCCAGCAGTCCGGGACAAAACTCCGACTACACC. This codes for CSSSPGQNSDYT. The full CDR3 is CSSSPGQNSDYTF.

As concerns this clone: Gene names are the mouse ones. The read finishes 1 residue shy of the CDR3 end, and the germline J gene is used to complete it. The chain couples TRBV3 to TRBJ1-4, with D possibly matching TRBD1 (5 bases). The germline V gene has CDR1 SNHLY and CDR2 FYNGKV (reference sequence). Trimming removed 3 bases from V and 4 bases from J, with 9 bases in between. The CDR3 totals 14 residues. The chain's CDR3 is CASSLGGFNERLFF. The sequenced CDR3 bases are TGTGCCAGCAGCTTGGGGGGGTTCAACGAAAGATTATTT.